These 5 T cell receptor beta chains share one sample of origin, sequenced in a study of cytomegalovirus exposure and HLA in healthy donors. The protocol was immunoSEQ multiplex PCR, while the TCRdb copy is restricted to in-frame clones and leaves out a portion. The data show about 250,000 clones, about 88% seen once. Specimen: PBMCs. The source of these receptors is a man younger than 35 in good health and CMV-seropositive.

This rearrangement joins TRBV4-3 to TRBJ1-5; 7 nucleotides match TRBD1. CDR1 is LGHNA and CDR2 is YSLEER in the germline V gene. Unmatched junction bases numbered 3, after V lost 0 bases and J lost 4 bases. The CDR3 has 15 residues. DNA of the CDR3: TGCGCCAGCAGCCAAGATCAGGGGGGAAATCAGCCCCAGCATTTT. The encoded protein is CASSQDQGGNQPQHF.

The rearrangement joins TRBV25-1 to TRBJ2-7, with 9 bases aligning to TRBD1. The trim removed 3 bases at V and 1 base at J, leaving 4 bases unmatched. This CDR3 is built from 15 residues. Per the germline V gene, CDR1 is MGHDK and CDR2 is SYGVNS. CDR3 coding DNA: TGTGCCAGCAGTGATACCGACAGGGGGTCCTACGAGCAGTACTTC. Protein product: CASSDTDRGSYEQYF.

The V gene is TRBV6-5, the J gene TRBJ1-5; D gene uncertain. The ends were cut back, 4 bases at V and 4 bases at J, with 8 bases in the middle. This CDR3 has 13 residues. CDR1 and CDR2 from the germline V gene are MNHEY and SVGAGI. The CDR3 DNA reads as TGTGCCAGCAGTTCCCTCTTAAATCAGCCCCAGCATTTT. It is translated as CASSSLLNQPQHF.

The chain uses TRBV13 and TRBJ1-2; 7 bases map to TRBD1. This CDR3 is built from 16 residues. Germline assignment: CDR1 PRHDT and CDR2 FYEKMQ (reference sequence). The trim removed 5 bases at V and 4 bases at J, leaving 13 bases unmatched. The CDR3 protein is CASSPGDREGGYGYTF. DNA of the CDR3: TGTGCCAGCAGCCCGGGGGACAGAGAAGGAGGCTATGGCTACACCTTC.

The V and J genes are TRBV5-1 and TRBJ2-1; 7 bases map to TRBD2. The ends lost 3 bases at V and 3 bases at J; junction bases unmatched: 6. Germline V gene sequence: CDR1 SGHRS, CDR2 YFSETQ. There are 15 residues in the CDR3. CDR3 bases: TGCGCCAGCAGCTCGCTAACTAGCGACTACAATGAGCAGTTCTTC. Its translation is CASSSLTSDYNEQFF.